This TCR beta chain was sequenced in a study of cytomegalovirus exposure and HLA in healthy donors. 13 Jbeta primers and 60 Vbeta primers were used for the PCR. Libraries were prepared by immunoSEQ multiplex PCR; TCRdb keeps only in-frame clonotypes and omits some of them. The sample includes about 120,000 clones, roughly 82% of them seen just once. The CDR3 spans 14 residues. The chain couples TRBV21-1 to TRBJ1-5. TRBV21-1 corresponds to a pseudogene. The origin of this receptor is a woman in her 40s in good health and CMV-seropositive. Sequencing was carried out using PBMCs. CDR3 region: CAIRGGRRHQPQHF. In DNA form, the CDR3 reads TGTGCCATCCGGGGGGGCAGGCGGCATCAGCCCCAGCATTTT.